The clone carrying this T cell receptor beta chain was detected a few times. Its specificity is not known. The authors amplified TCR beta CDR3 regions from RNA transcripts. In the first round, RT-PCR was carried out with HTBI primers, and a multiplex PCR formed the second round. MiXCR, run by TCRdb on the multiplex PCR reads, gives a single entry per CDR3 protein. This table holds fewer than 350,000 distinct CDR3 sequences, 15% to 20% found once. This specimen belongs to a study of Graves' ophthalmopathy and Graves' hyperthyroidism. Study observations and caveats: In separating ophthalmopathy from stable hyperthyroidism, a 13-signature model achieved nearly 90% sensitivity and approximately 80% specificity.

The CDR3 length is 14 residues. Trimming cost V 3 bases and J 3 bases, with 11 bases left between them. Germline CDR1 MNHEY, CDR2 SMNVEV (reference sequence). The source of this sequence is an adult man with Graves' ophthalmopathy. V usage is TRBV27 and J usage is TRBJ1-1; D unresolved. The source material was peripheral blood. In DNA form, the CDR3 reads TGTGCCAGCAGTTTTGGCACCGGATACACTGAAGCTTTCTTT. Protein sequence: CASSFGTGYTEAFF.